A single sample is the source of the 15 T cell receptor beta chains below, sequenced in a study of blood T cell repertoires in COVID-19. Only in-frame clones appear in the TCRdb table, and some are missing; sequencing was by immunoSEQ multiplex PCR. The data hold around 200,000 clones, with around 90% observed a single time. Sequencing input: PBMCs or T cells enriched from blood (not recorded which). All receptors come from a woman in her 30s who had recovered from COVID-19.

This chain joins TRBV19 and TRBJ2-1, with 8 bases aligning to TRBD2. V dropped 9 bases and J dropped 0; count of bases not matched to a gene: 13. Germline loops: CDR1 LNHDA, CDR2 SQIVND (reference sequence). CDR3 length: 17 residues. In DNA, the CDR3 is TGTGCCAGCAAAATTGTAGCGGGGAGCAGCTCCTACAATGAGCAGTTCTTC. The encoded protein is CASKIVAGSSSYNEQFF.

The chain joins TRBV5-1 to TRBJ2-5; 8 nucleotides line up with TRBD2. CDR1 is SGHRS, CDR2 YFSETQ, per germline. The V and J ends lost 0 bases and 5 bases, in that order; junction bases with no gene match: 9. This CDR3 comprises 16 residues. The CDR3 sequence is CASSLVDRGGFETQYF. CDR3 nucleotides: TGCGCCAGCAGCTTGGTGGACCGGGGGGGATTCGAGACCCAGTACTTC.

The genes are TRBV6-2 or TRBV6-3 and TRBJ1-2, with a tentative D call TRBD1 (6 bases). The ends were cut back, 6 bases at V and 4 bases at J, with 21 bases in the middle. In germline, CDR1 is MNHEY, CDR2 SVGEGT. The CDR3 length is 16 residues. DNA for the CDR3: TGTGCCAGCAGCCAAACGCCTTGGAAAGGGGGCTATGGCTACACCTTC. As protein: CASSQTPWKGGYGYTF.

The chain combines TRBV6-5 with TRBJ2-7; the D gene is possibly TRBD2 (6 bases). Between the trimmed V and J ends, which lost 6 bases and 3 bases, there was a span of 6 bases. Per germline, CDR1 MNHEY and CDR2 SVGAGI. The CDR3 is 11 amino acids. This chain's CDR3 is CASRGGYEQYF. CDR3 DNA sequence: TGTGCCAGCAGGGGGGGCTACGAGCAGTACTTC.

The chain links TRBV19 to TRBJ2-6; 12 bases map to TRBD1. This CDR3 spans 16 amino acids. With V trimmed by 10 bases and J by 4 bases, 8 bases remained unmatched. The germline V gene has CDR1 LNHDA and CDR2 SQIVND (reference sequence). CDR3 in DNA: TGTGCCACCCGGGACAGGGGGCGAGACGGGGCCAACGTCCTGACTTTC. It yields the protein CATRDRGRDGANVLTF. The variable domain in full, completed from reference TRBV19 and TRBJ2-6, reads DGGITQSPKYLFRKEGQNVTLSCEQNLNHDAMYWYRQDPGQGLRLIYYSQIVNDFQKGDIAEGYSVSREKKESFPLTVTSAQKNPTAFYLCATRDRGRDGANVLTFGAGSRLTVL.

This clone showed up just once. The chain joins TRBV6-2 or TRBV6-3 to TRBJ2-3; 12 bases are shared with TRBD2. The CDR3 runs to 18 residues. J was trimmed by 1 base and V by 6 bases; bases with no gene match: 11. Looked up from germline, CDR1 is MNHEY and CDR2 is SVGEGT. In DNA form, the CDR3 reads TGTGCCAGCAGCCTCGGCGCTAGCGGGGGGGGACGCACAGATACGCAGTATTTT. This codes for CASSLGASGGGRTDTQYF.

The chain carries TRBV5-6 and TRBJ2-2, with a tentative D call TRBD1 (6 bases). This CDR3 contains 15 residues. With 2 bases removed from V and 1 base from J, the gap between germline ends came to 9 bases. Germline V gene sequence: CDR1 SGHDT, CDR2 YYEEEE. CDR3 sequence reads: CASSFGTLNTGELFF. For the CDR3, the DNA is TGTGCCAGCAGCTTCGGGACACTGAACACCGGGGAGCTGTTTTTT.

The V and J genes are TRBV3-1 (or the pseudogene TRBV3-2) and TRBJ2-5; D perhaps matches TRBD2 (6 bases). CDR3 length: 12 residues. Germline-derived CDR1 and CDR2 are LGHDT and YNNKEL (reference sequence). The ends were cut back, 2 bases at V and 13 bases at J, with 14 bases in the middle. This CDR3 reads CASSQSGVGWYF. CDR3 sequence (DNA): TGTGCCAGCAGCCAATCGGGGGTTGGGTGGTACTTC.

J is TRBJ1-2 and V is TRBV15, with 9 bases aligning to TRBD1. CDR3 length equals 15 residues. V shed 0 bases, J shed 6 bases, and the junction held 5 bases outside the gene matches. CDR1 LNHNV and CDR2 YYDKDF come from the germline V gene (reference sequence). CDR3 loop: CATSRDAGQGDGYTF. DNA for the CDR3: TGTGCCACCAGCAGAGATGCGGGACAGGGTGATGGCTACACCTTC.

The genes are TRBV10-2 and TRBJ2-3; no definite D call. V lost 8 bases and J 5 bases, leaving 5 bases between the germline ends. The CDR3 loop spans 10 amino acids. Germline V gives CDR1 WSHSY, CDR2 SAAADI. The CDR3: CASGRDTQYF. DNA for the CDR3: TGCGCCAGCGGTAGAGATACGCAGTATTTT.

The J gene is TRBJ1-3, the V gene TRBV6-5, with 7 bases matching TRBD1. V dropped 4 bases and J dropped 9; count of bases not matched to a gene: 9. The CDR3 covers 14 residues. The V gene's germline CDR1 is MNHEY and CDR2 SVGAGI. Here the CDR3 reads CASSLTGSSGTIYF. The CDR3 nucleotides read TGTGCCAGCAGTTTGACAGGGAGTAGTGGCACCATATATTTT.

The gene calls are TRBV19 and TRBJ2-7; possible D gene TRBD1, 5 bases. The CDR3 length is 13 residues. Trimming shortened V by 7 bases and J by 3 bases, and 13 bases separated the two germline ends. Germline V gene lookup returns CDR1 LNHDA and CDR2 SQIVND (reference sequence). This chain's CDR3 is CASKEEGVYEQYF. CDR3 nucleotide sequence: TGTGCCAGTAAAGAGGAAGGGGTCTACGAGCAGTACTTC.

This sequence joins TRBV11-2 and TRBJ2-1, with TRBD2 matching 16 bases. This CDR3 spans 15 amino acids. Germline V gives CDR1 SGHAT, CDR2 FQNNGV. V shed 5 bases, J shed 9 bases, and the junction held 4 bases outside the gene matches. CDR3 region: CASSPGTSGGGEQFF. CDR3 sequence (DNA): TGTGCCAGCAGCCCCGGGACTAGCGGGGGGGGTGAGCAGTTCTTC.

The rearrangement links TRBV3-1 (or the pseudogene TRBV3-2) to TRBJ1-6; D possibly corresponds to TRBD1 (6 bases). V lost 4 bases, J lost 10 bases, and 11 bases lay in between. The germline V gene encodes CDR1 LGHDT and CDR2 YNNKEL (reference sequence). The CDR3 runs to 13 residues. CDR3 nucleotide sequence: TGTGCCAGCAGCCCGTACAGGGAGTCACCCCTCCACTTT. Its translation: CASSPYRESPLHF.

The genes are TRBV6-1 and TRBJ2-5; 7 bases agree with TRBD1. Trimming removed 0 bases from V and 4 bases from J; junction bases left unmatched: 5. CDR1 MNHNS and CDR2 SASEGT come from the germline V gene. This CDR3 has 15 amino acids. CDR3 sequence (DNA): TGTGCCAGCAGTGAAGCACGAGGGGGCCGAGAGACCCAGTACTTC. The encoded protein is CASSEARGGRETQYF.